This T cell receptor beta chain was recovered during a study of shared clonotypes between healthy human individuals. V shed 5 bases and J shed 9 bases, with 14 bases lying between them. The length of the CDR3 is 12 residues. CDR1 is MNHEY and CDR2 is SMNVEV in the germline V gene (reference sequence). With respect to this clone: Its antigen is undetermined.

Overall study findings and caveats: Several donors held around 5% of naive CD4 clonotypes in common. Clonotype sharing among donors likely depends on sequencing depth. Richness estimates generally favored naive over memory subsets. Donors were few, which limited the genetic and exposure-history diversity represented.

Here immunoSEQ multiplex PCR was the method, and the copy in TCRdb shows in-frame clones only, minus some. This table has about 2.4 million clones, roughly nine tenths appearing once. Material for sequencing was naive CD4+ T cells sorted from blood. Subset noted: CD45RA+ positively selected. The rearrangement uses TRBV27 and TRBJ2-7; D possibly corresponds to TRBD2 (5 bases). This clonotype was sampled from a young man in good health. The CDR3 coding sequence is TGTGCCAGCAGTCCCGGGAACTTTGTGCAGTACTTC. This codes for CASSPGNFVQYF.